The rows below give T cell receptor beta chains drawn from one sample of a study of T-cell reconstitution after alpha-beta-depleted transplantation in children. In TCRdb, the PCR reads were re-called with MiXCR into one record per CDR3 protein. This table holds thousands of distinct CDR3 sequences, under 30% found once. The sample was PBMCs, mostly from graft donor cells, taken 60 days after TCRalphabeta/CD19-depleted stem cell transplant. These receptors came from a boy under two years old who had a stem cell transplant for SCID, so the T cells may come from the graft donor. Both conserved end residues are trimmed from each CDR3.

J gene,CDR3 length,V gene,CDR3 protein
TRBJ1-1,13,TRBV5-6,ASSPIDRTNTEAF
TRBJ1-2,14,TRBV6-2/TRBV6-3,ASRGDRSLSSYGYT
TRBJ2-3,13,TRBV7-9,ASRRRGVGFDTQY
TRBJ2-4,11,TRBV2,ASSPDRARWVY
TRBJ1-5,16,TRBV4-2,ASSQDPDRGPRYQPQH
TRBJ2-5,17,TRBV6-6,ASSSPRTSGGPIQETQY
TRBJ1-3,11,TRBV20-1,SAMTGNGNTIY
TRBJ2-5,11,TRBV7-9,ASSHDWEETQY
TRBJ2-1,13,TRBV7-2,ASSLVDLGTVEQF
TRBJ2-3,10,TRBV7-9,ASSFFPDTQY
TRBJ1-2,10,TRBV30,AWRELNYGYT
TRBJ1-5,14,TRBV5-8,ASSLSSWVGNQPQH
TRBJ1-1,12,TRBV7-9,ASSLLRGNTEAF
TRBJ2-5,12,TRBV7-7,ASSSSSFGETQY
TRBJ1-5,12,TRBV2,ASTRGISGQPQH
TRBJ2-3,12,TRBV7-2,ASRRLAGTDTQY
TRBJ2-7,12,TRBV19,ASSMRSASYEQY
TRBJ2-1,12,TRBV5-4,ASSLGDRGREQF
TRBJ1-4,12,TRBV3-1,ASSPRAANEKLF
TRBJ2-5,12,TRBV3-1,ASSPSGVVETQY
TRBJ1-4,11,TRBV12-3/TRBV12-4,ASTLAPDEKLF
TRBJ1-1,13,TRBV7-9,ASSLLLRTNTEAF
TRBJ2-1,15,TRBV10-3,AISDPGGVAGNGEQF
TRBJ2-7,13,TRBV7-9,ASSPLGDRGYEQY
TRBJ2-2,15,TRBV19,ASSIVGPRAGTGELF
TRBJ2-1,13,TRBV11-2,ASSYDGKNYNEQF
TRBJ1-1,11,TRBV10-3,AISDRVVTEAF
TRBJ1-5,12,TRBV10-3,AISGDREYQPQH
TRBJ2-2,15,TRBV4-3,ASSQEFRAGANGELF
TRBJ2-3,14,TRBV5-4,ASSLRLAGGIDTQY
TRBJ2-5,14,TRBV24-1,ATSDLGQGLEETQY
TRBJ2-1,12,TRBV28,ASSLSGIYNEQF
TRBJ2-3,11,TRBV5-6,ASSLARGDTQY
TRBJ2-5,10,TRBV6-5,ASSQTRETQY
TRBJ2-5,14,TRBV5-1,ASSQGAKDPRETQY
TRBJ1-1,11,TRBV30,AWTIKQDTEAF
TRBJ2-5,14,TRBV6-2/TRBV6-3,ASSYDRVRWGETQY
TRBJ2-7,11,TRBV18,ASSPRTEYEQY
TRBJ2-2,11,TRBV28,ASSLGLDGELF
TRBJ1-5,14,TRBV6-1,ASSERDRWGNQPQH
TRBJ2-7,9,TRBV10-3,AISEGGEQY
TRBJ2-7,12,TRBV29-1,SVVTLGVAYEQY
TRBJ1-1,13,TRBV7-9,ASSSGRWMNTEAF
TRBJ1-1,12,TRBV12-3/TRBV12-4,ASSLDVRGSGAF
TRBJ2-7,11,TRBV7-3,ASSEGPGYEQY
TRBJ2-3,15,TRBV4-3,ASSQGPGTRSSDTQY
TRBJ2-7,8,TRBV20-1,SAIREEQY
TRBJ2-7,13,TRBV5-1,ASSQGALATYEQY
TRBJ2-7,14,TRBV4-2,ASSPPVAGGTYEQY
TRBJ2-5,11,TRBV20-1,SASVAGAETQY
TRBJ2-2,13,TRBV7-2,ASSLASANTGELF
TRBJ2-7,12,TRBV19,ASTSQGLDGEQY